The 14 T cell receptor beta chains given below trace back to one sample, sequenced in a study of T cell responses to AZD1222 COVID-19 vaccine. Produced via immunoSEQ multiplex PCR; TCRdb's table is partial and in-frame only. Seen here are fewer than 200,000 clones, approximately 90% observed once, and the top ten hold 5% to 7%. This specimen was peripheral blood, taken on day 0 of AZD1222 vaccination. These receptors came from an adult in good health.

V and J are TRBV5-4 and TRBJ1-1; tentatively, D is TRBD1 (6 bases). The ends were cut back, 6 bases at V and 5 bases at J, with 14 bases in the middle. There are 13 residues in the CDR3. Germline CDR1 is SGHNT and CDR2 is YYREEE (reference sequence). CDR3 sequence reads: CASNLKGGTEAFF. CDR3 nucleotide sequence: TGTGCCAGCAACCTCAAAGGGGGGACTGAAGCTTTCTTT.

The V and J genes are TRBV28 and TRBJ1-1; weak D call: TRBD1 (6 bases). The CDR3 loop spans 13 amino acids. In germline, CDR1 is MDHEN, CDR2 SYDVKM. Trimming removed 8 bases from V and 1 base from J, with 11 bases in between. CDR3 loop: CASCVQGNTEAFF. The CDR3 DNA sequence: TGTGCCAGCTGCGTACAGGGGAACACTGAAGCTTTCTTT.

This clone was counted between two and nine times. The chain recombines TRBV7-3 with TRBJ1-1; D remains unclear. CDR1 and CDR2 (germline): SGHTA, FQGTGA. V was cut by 0 bases and J by 4 bases, with 9 bases left in between. This CDR3 spans 14 amino acids. CDR3 in amino acids: CASSLTERVTEAFF. The CDR3 bases are TGTGCCAGCAGCTTAACGGAAAGAGTCACTGAAGCTTTCTTT. The full variable domain, with the rest looked up from reference TRBV7-3 and TRBJ1-1, is GAGVSQTPSNKVTEKGKYVELRCDPISGHTALYWYRQSLGQGPEFLIYFQGTGAADDSGLPNDRFFAVRPEGSVSTLKIQRTERGDSAVYLCASSLTERVTEAFFGQGTRLTVV.

This clone occurred once. The chain employs TRBV6-5 and TRBJ2-1; possibly TRBD2 for D (5 bases). The V end was cut by 4 bases, the J end by 5 bases, with 12 bases between. This CDR3 has 14 amino acids. Germline CDR1 and CDR2: MNHEY and SVGAGI. CDR3 bases: TGTGCCAGCAGTTTCTCAACTAGTAACAATGAGCAGTTCTTC. It codes for CASSFSTSNNEQFF.

This clone showed up just a few times. J is TRBJ1-3 and V is TRBV6-5; D call uncertain. CDR1 and CDR2 from the germline V gene are MNHEY and SVGAGI. V gave up 4 bases and J gave up 3 bases, with 7 bases separating them. This CDR3 has 13 amino acids. CDR3 sequence (DNA): TGTGCCAGCAGTTCGGTCCTTGGAAACACCATATATTTT. This sequence encodes CASSSVLGNTIYF.

The rearrangement joins TRBV27 to TRBJ2-1, with D perhaps TRBD1 or TRBD2 (5 bases each). V was trimmed by 9 bases and J by 1 base, leaving 13 bases between them. Germline V lookup: CDR1 MNHEY, CDR2 SMNVEV (reference sequence). The CDR3 is made up of 14 amino acids. The CDR3 nucleotides are TGTGCCAGTCTCAAATGGGGGTCCTACAATGAGCAGTTCTTC. Its translation is CASLKWGSYNEQFF.

The chain joins TRBV7-2 to TRBJ1-2; D not certain. The length of the CDR3 is 13 residues. Germline V gene data show CDR1 as SGHTA and CDR2 as FQGNSA. Trimming cost V 0 bases and J 8 bases, with 10 bases left between them. The CDR3 region has the DNA TGTGCCAGCAGCTTAGCGTCCTCATCCGGCTACACCTTC. Translation gives CASSLASSSGYTF.

J is TRBJ2-7 and V is TRBV11-2, with TRBD1 matching over 7 bases. V gave up 2 bases and J gave up 6 bases; unmatched junction bases: 10. CDR3 size: 15 residues. CDR1 SGHAT and CDR2 FQNNGV come from the germline V gene. CDR3 in amino acids: CASSLSRGQVAEQYF. CDR3 DNA sequence: TGTGCCAGCAGCTTAAGTCGCGGACAGGTCGCCGAGCAGTACTTC.

The chain combines TRBV20-1 with TRBJ2-7; 8 bases are a match to TRBD1. CDR3 length equals 13 residues. J gave up 3 bases and V 3 bases, and 4 bases lay outside the gene matches. The germline V gene has CDR1 DFQATT and CDR2 SNEGSKA (reference sequence). Here the CDR3 DNA reads TGCAGTGCTAGTCCGGGACAGGTCTACGAGCAGTACTTC. Its protein is CSASPGQVYEQYF.

The rearrangement links TRBV5-5 to TRBJ1-6; D remains ambiguous. This CDR3 has 16 amino acids. V was clipped by 0 bases and J by 8 bases, with 15 bases between them. CDR1 and CDR2 (germline): SGHKS, YYEKEE (reference sequence). The CDR3 loop reads CASSLESGSFYSPLHF. The DNA of the CDR3 is TGTGCCAGCAGCTTGGAATCAGGATCTTTTTATTCACCCCTCCACTTT. Full variable domain (rest looked up from reference TRBV5-5 and TRBJ1-6): DAGVTQSPTHLIKTRGQQVTLRCSPISGHKSVSWYQQVLGQGPQFIFQYYEKEERGRGNFPDRFSARQFPNYSSELNVNALLLGDSALYLCASSLESGSFYSPLHFGNGTRLTVT.

This clone came up once. V gene TRBV7-3 combines with J gene TRBJ1-1, with a weak D call TRBD1 (6 bases). Trimming left V 2 bases short and J 2 bases short, with 12 bases between. This CDR3 region has 15 residues. Germline CDR1 SGHTA, CDR2 FQGTGA. The CDR3 coding sequence is TGTGCCAGCAGCTTACAGGGGAGTGGAAACACTGAAGCTTTCTTT. Its protein is CASSLQGSGNTEAFF.

The chain has TRBV7-2 and TRBJ1-3, with D unclear. From germline, CDR1 is SGHTA and CDR2 FQGNSA. The CDR3 is 13 amino acids. The ends were cut back, 5 bases at V and 4 bases at J, with 9 bases in the middle. The CDR3 protein is CASSPGGGNTIYF. The CDR3 bases are TGTGCCAGCAGCCCTGGCGGCGGAAACACCATATATTTT.

This clone was detected a few times. The J gene is TRBJ2-7, the V gene TRBV4-2; D possibly corresponds to TRBD2 (7 bases). Germline values: CDR1 LGHNA, CDR2 YNFKEQ. V was shortened by 2 bases and J by 4 bases, with 27 bases between the two germline ends. This CDR3 contains 19 residues. CDR3 DNA: TGTGCCAGCAGCCAAACTCCCGTATGGGGGGGCCCGGGTTTTTACGAGCAGTACTTC. Translating it yields CASSQTPVWGGPGFYEQYF.

The V and J genes are TRBV7-8 and TRBJ1-5; D is unresolved. Trimming left V 1 base short and J 11 bases short, with 18 bases between. The CDR3 is made up of 15 amino acids. The germline CDR1 and CDR2 sequences are SGHVS and FQNEAQ. The CDR3 here is CASSLETRVGLAQHF. The CDR3 coding sequence is TGTGCCAGCAGCTTAGAAACCCGAGTCGGTTTGGCCCAGCATTTT.